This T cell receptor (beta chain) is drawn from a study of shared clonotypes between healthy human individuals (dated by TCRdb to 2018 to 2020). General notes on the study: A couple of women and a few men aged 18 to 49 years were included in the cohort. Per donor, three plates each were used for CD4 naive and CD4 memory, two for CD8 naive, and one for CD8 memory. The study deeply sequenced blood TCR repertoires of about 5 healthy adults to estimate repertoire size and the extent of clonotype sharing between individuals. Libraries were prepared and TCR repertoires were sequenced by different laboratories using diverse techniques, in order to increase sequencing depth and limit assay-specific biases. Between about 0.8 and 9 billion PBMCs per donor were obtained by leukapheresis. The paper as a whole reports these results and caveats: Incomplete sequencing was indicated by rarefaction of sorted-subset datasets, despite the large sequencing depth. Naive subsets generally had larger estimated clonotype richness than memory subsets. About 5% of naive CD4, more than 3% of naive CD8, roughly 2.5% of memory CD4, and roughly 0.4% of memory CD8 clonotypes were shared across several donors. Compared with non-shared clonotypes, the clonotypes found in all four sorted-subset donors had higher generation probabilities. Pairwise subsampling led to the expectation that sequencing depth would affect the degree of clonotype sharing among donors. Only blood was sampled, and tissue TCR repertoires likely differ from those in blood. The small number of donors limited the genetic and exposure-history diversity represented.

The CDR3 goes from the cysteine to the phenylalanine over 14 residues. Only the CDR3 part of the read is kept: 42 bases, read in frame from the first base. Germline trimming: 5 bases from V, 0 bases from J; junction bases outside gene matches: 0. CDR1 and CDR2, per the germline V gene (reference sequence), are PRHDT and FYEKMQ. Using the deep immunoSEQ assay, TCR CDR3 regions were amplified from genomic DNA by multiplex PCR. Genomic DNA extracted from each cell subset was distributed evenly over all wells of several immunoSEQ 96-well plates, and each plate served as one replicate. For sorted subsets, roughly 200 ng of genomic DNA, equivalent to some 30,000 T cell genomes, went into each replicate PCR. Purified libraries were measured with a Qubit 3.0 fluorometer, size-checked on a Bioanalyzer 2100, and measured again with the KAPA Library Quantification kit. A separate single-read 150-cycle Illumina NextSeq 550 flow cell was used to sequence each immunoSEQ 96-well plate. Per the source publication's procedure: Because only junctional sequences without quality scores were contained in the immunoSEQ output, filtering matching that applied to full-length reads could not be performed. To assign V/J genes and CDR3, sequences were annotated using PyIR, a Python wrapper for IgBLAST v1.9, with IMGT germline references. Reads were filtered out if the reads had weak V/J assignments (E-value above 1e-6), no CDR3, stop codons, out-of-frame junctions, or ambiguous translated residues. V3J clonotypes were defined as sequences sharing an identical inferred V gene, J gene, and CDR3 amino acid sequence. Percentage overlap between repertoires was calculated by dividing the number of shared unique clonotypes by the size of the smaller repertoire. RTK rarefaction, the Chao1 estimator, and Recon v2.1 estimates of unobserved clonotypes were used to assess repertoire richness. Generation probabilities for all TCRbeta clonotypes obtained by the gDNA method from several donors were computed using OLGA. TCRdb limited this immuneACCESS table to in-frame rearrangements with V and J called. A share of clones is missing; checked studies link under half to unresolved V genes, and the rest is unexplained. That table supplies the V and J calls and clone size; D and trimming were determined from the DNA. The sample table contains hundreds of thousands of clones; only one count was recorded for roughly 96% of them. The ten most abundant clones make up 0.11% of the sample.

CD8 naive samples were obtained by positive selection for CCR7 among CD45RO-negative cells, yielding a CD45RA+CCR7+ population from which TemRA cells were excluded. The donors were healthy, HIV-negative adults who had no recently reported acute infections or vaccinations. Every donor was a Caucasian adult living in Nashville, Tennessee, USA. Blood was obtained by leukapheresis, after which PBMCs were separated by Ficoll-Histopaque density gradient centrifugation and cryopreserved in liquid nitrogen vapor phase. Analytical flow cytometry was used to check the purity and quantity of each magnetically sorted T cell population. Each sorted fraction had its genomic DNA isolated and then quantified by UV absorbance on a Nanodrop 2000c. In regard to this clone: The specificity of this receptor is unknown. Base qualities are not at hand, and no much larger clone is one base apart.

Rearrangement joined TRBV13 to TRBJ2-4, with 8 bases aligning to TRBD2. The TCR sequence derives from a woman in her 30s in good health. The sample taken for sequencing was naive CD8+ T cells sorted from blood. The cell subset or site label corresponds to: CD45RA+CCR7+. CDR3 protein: CASSLAGAKNIQYF. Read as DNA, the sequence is TGTGCCAGCAGCCTAGCGGGAGCCAAAAACATTCAGTACTTC.